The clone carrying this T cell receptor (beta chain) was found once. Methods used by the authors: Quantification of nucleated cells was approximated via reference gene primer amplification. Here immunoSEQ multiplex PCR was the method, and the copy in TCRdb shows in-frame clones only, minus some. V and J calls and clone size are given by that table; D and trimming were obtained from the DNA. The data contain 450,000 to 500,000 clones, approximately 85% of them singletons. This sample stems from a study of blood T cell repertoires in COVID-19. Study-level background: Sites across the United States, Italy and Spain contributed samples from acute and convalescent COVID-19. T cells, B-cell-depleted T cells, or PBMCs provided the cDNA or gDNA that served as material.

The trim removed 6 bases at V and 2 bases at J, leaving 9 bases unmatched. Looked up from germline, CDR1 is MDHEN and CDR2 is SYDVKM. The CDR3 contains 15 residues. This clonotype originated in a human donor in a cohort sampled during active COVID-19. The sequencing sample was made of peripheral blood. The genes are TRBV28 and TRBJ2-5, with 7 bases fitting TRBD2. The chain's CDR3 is CASRTGLYKQETQYF. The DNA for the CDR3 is TGTGCCAGCAGAACGGGACTATACAAACAAGAGACCCAGTACTTC.